The sample holds many counts of the clone carrying this T cell receptor (beta chain). The antigen remains unidentified. Patients were uniformly node-negative by CT and PET/CT and had received no prior chemotherapy or radiotherapy, with no other malignancies. V shed 5 bases and J shed 1 base, with 17 bases lying between them. CDR3 length: 16 residues. CDR1 and CDR2 (germline): SGHTA, FQGTGA. This sample was taken from a study of prognosis after radiotherapy for stage I lung cancer. Two-round multiplex PCR amplified TCR beta CDR3 from genomic DNA. TRBV and TRBJ genes each had their own specific primers in first-round PCR. TCRdb reprocessed the multiplex PCR reads with MiXCR, giving one entry per CDR3 protein. The table lists around 30,000 distinct CDR3 sequences, roughly 30% of them singletons. Findings of the study overall: In the expanded TCR clones, tumor specificity was not determined. The number of unique TCR clones went down after stereotactic body radiation therapy, with a median of approximately 9,100 versus 7,200.

The sample here was PBMCs, taken before or after stereotactic body radiation therapy (not recorded which). The chain recombines TRBV7-3 with TRBJ1-2; the D is unclear. This receptor was taken from a donor aged 50 or older with non-small cell lung cancer. The CDR3 reads CASSPRADKGNYGYTF. CDR3 nucleotide sequence: TGTGCCAGCAGCCCTCGGGCGGATAAGGGTAACTATGGCTACACCTTC.